This TCR beta chain was profiled in a study of OX40 agonist ivuxolimab in advanced cancers. Study results and caveats: Within 6 weeks, CD4+ and CD8+ blood T cells expanded clonally at 0.1 to 3.0 mg/kg.

Germline V CDR1 and CDR2: KGHSH, LQKENI. The CDR3 contains 13 residues. V lost 3 bases to trimming and J lost 8 bases, with 11 bases between them. The data were produced by immunoSEQ multiplex PCR, yet TCRdb's version contains in-frame clones alone and is incomplete. The sample has under 20,000 clones; roughly 86% are singletons. As regards this clone: Its antigen is undetermined.

This sample comprised CD4+ or CD8+ T cells sorted from blood, obtained in a trial of the OX40 agonist ivuxolimab. The chain recombines TRBV18 with TRBJ2-1, with no clear D. This clonotype originated in an adult with an advanced solid tumor such as melanoma, head and neck, liver or kidney cancer. This chain's CDR3 is CASSPDWNDEQFF. The CDR3 DNA sequence: TGTGCCAGCTCACCCGACTGGAACGATGAGCAGTTCTTC.